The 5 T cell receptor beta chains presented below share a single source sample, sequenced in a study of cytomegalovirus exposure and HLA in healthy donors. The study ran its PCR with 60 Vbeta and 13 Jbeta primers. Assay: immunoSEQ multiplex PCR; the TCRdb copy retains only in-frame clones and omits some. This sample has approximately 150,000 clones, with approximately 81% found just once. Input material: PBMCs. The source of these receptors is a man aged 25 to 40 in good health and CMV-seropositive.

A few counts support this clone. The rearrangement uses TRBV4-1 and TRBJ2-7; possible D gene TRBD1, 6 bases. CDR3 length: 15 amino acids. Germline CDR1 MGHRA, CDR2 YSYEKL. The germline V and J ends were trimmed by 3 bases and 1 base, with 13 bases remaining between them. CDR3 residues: CASSHPGASSYEQYV. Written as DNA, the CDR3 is TGCGCCAGCAGCCACCCAGGGGCCTCATCCTACGAGCAGTACGTC.

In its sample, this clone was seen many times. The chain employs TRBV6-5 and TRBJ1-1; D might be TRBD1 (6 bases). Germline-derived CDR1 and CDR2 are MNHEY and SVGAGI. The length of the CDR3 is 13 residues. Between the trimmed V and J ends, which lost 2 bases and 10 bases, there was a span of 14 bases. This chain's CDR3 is CASSYRGGGRAFF. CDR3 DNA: TGTGCCAGCAGTTACCGCGGCGGGGGCCGAGCTTTCTTT.

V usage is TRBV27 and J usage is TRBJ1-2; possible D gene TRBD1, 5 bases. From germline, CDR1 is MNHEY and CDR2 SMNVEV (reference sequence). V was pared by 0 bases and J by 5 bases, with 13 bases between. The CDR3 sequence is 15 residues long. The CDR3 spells CASSLSIRGTYGYTF. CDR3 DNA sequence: TGTGCCAGCAGTTTATCGATCCGGGGGACTTATGGCTACACCTTC.

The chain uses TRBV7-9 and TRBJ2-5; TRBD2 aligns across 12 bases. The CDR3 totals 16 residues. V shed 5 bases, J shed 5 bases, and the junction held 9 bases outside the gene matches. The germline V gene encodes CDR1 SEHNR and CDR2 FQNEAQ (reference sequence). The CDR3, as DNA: TGTGCCAGCAGCCGTCGGGCTAGCGGGAGGGAGGAGACCCAGTACTTC. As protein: CASSRRASGREETQYF. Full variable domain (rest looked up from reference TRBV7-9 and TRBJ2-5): DTGVSQNPRHKITKRGQNVTFRCDPISEHNRLYWYRQTLGQGPEFLTYFQNEAQLEKSRLLSDRFSAERPKGSFSTLEIQRTEQGDSAMYLCASSRRASGREETQYFGPGTRLLVL.

CDR3 in DNA: TGTGCCAGCAGCCTGGGTTTGAGAGGAGGGTACGAGCAGTACTTC. Protein: CASSLGLRGGYEQYF. The chain couples TRBV7-2 to TRBJ2-7; D is perhaps TRBD2 (6 bases). Germline CDR1 is SGHTA and CDR2 is FQGNSA. The V and J ends lost 5 bases and 4 bases respectively, with 18 bases between them. The CDR3 extends over 15 amino acids. Full variable domain (remainder filled in from reference TRBV7-2 and TRBJ2-7): GAGVSQSPSNKVTEKGKDVELRCDPISGHTALYWYRQSLGQGLEFLIYFQGNSAPDKSGLPSDRFSAERTGGSVSTLTIQRTQQEDSAVYLCASSLGLRGGYEQYFGPGTRLTVT.